The clone carrying this T cell receptor (beta chain) appeared many times. These data originate in a study of T cells in Graves' hyperthyroidism and ophthalmopathy. The CDR3 runs 15 residues. Per germline, CDR1 MDHEN and CDR2 SYDVKM. Unmatched junction bases numbered 6, after V lost 3 bases and J lost 3 bases. Uncontrolled infection, other autoimmune disease, pregnancy or lactation barred patients from enrollment. It was RNA transcripts that yielded the amplified TCR beta CDR3 regions. When the TCR CDR3 underwent first-round RT-PCR, the HTBI primer set was used. TCRdb reanalysed the multiplex PCR reads using MiXCR and keeps one entry per CDR3 protein. The sample holds some 600,000 distinct CDR3 sequences; approximately 14% are singletons and the top ten take under 7%.

The specimen sequenced was blood. This TCR was sampled from a young woman with Graves' hyperthyroidism that later progressed to Graves' ophthalmopathy. This chain uses TRBV28 with TRBJ2-7; 9 bases align to TRBD2. CDR3 nucleotide sequence: TGTGCCAGCAGTTTCGAAGGACTAGCGTACTACGAGCAGTACTTC. Translated, it gives CASSFEGLAYYEQYF.